This TCR beta chain was documented in a study of spatial heterogeneity in lung cancer. The time point: sample taken at primary tumor resection. Broader study findings: Expanded intratumoral alpha and beta TCR counts tracked tumor mutation counts.

TCRdb called the 5' RACE reads again in MiXCR, with one record for every CDR3 protein. The sample has 9,000 to 13,000 distinct CDR3 sequences; 6% to 8% are singletons. With respect to this clonotype: The target antigen is unknown. The library was prepared for alpha chains; this beta chain is a stray read, so its frequency means little.

The material was lung tumor tissue, obtained at surgery. This clonotype was obtained from a female donor with early-stage non-small cell lung cancer.

This CDR3 reads CASSYAERGREAFF. DNA of the CDR3: TGTGCCAGCAGTTACGCCGAGAGGGGTCGGGAAGCTTTCTTT. This sequence joins TRBV6-2 or TRBV6-3 and TRBJ1-1, with D tentatively TRBD1 (5 bases). The CDR3 sequence is 14 residues long. Germline V gives CDR1 MNHEY, CDR2 SVGEGT. Trimming took off 2 bases at V and 8 bases at J, with 15 bases between the two ends.